This TCR beta chain was sequenced during a study of vaccination effects on CD4 cells after COVID-19. Study-wide points: Convalescent patients in the study were few, and early post-infection timepoints were absent.

TCRdb's table, derived via immunoSEQ multiplex PCR, lists solely in-frame clones and lacks some. The sample holds 55,000 or so clones, 70% seen once. Ahead of sequencing, the ViraFEST assay grew antigen-specific CD4+ T cells using viral peptide pools. CD4+ T cell isolation took place after about nine days of culture. No vaccinee had earlier SARS-CoV-2 infection, and nucleocapsid antibodies were negative. The germline V gene has CDR1 SGHTA and CDR2 FQGNSA. Deletions cut 3 bases from V and 10 bases from J, with 13 bases between. The CDR3 is made up of 13 amino acids. This clone occurred a few times. The target antigen is unknown.

The chain employs TRBV7-2 and TRBJ1-5; D gene ambiguous. The input for sequencing was CD4+ T cells from PBMCs cultured with SARS-CoV-2 spike peptides, taken before COVID-19 vaccination. The TCR was taken from a human donor who received a COVID-19 vaccine. CDR3 DNA sequence: TGTGCCAGCAGCTTTGGTCCGAGCAACCCCCAGCATTTT. It yields the protein CASSFGPSNPQHF.